What follows describes a single T cell receptor (beta chain). Its target is not known. This sample stems from a study of cytomegalovirus exposure and HLA in healthy donors. Turning to the study itself: The platform used for the approximately 120 validation repertoires matched that of the 666 first-cohort repertoires, a later analysis reported.

TCRdb keeps only in-frame clones here, not all; method: immunoSEQ multiplex PCR. Of 130,000 or so clones listed, roughly nine tenths are singletons. Germline V gives CDR1 LNHDA, CDR2 SQIVND (reference sequence). The V and J ends lost 0 bases and 3 bases, in that order; junction bases with no gene match: 5. The CDR3 contains 16 residues. General study results and limits: Specific recognition of CMV antigens was confirmed in vitro for a few chains (all CMV-associated). The study labeled 164 TCR beta chains cytomegalovirus-associated. Using the classifier, cytomegalovirus status was reportedly diagnosed with high specificity and sensitivity.

The chain links TRBV19 to TRBJ2-7; TRBD1 matches 10 bases. The clonotype comes from a woman aged 18-29 years in good health and CMV-seronegative. Sample: PBMCs. The CDR3 sequence: CASSIEVTGGNYEQYF. The DNA for the CDR3 is TGTGCCAGTAGTATAGAGGTGACAGGGGGCAACTACGAGCAGTACTTC.